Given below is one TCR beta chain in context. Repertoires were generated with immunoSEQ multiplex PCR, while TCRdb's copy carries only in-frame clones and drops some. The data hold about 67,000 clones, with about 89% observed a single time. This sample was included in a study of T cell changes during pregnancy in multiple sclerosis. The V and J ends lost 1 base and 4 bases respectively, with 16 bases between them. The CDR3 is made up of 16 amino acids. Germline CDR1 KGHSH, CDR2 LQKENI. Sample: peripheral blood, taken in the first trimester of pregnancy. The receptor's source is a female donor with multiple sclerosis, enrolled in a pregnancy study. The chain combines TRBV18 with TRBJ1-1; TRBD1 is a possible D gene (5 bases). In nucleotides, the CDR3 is TGTGCCAGCTCACCACTCTCCTCAGGGTTCGGCACTGAAGCTTTCTTT. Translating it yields CASSPLSSGFGTEAFF.